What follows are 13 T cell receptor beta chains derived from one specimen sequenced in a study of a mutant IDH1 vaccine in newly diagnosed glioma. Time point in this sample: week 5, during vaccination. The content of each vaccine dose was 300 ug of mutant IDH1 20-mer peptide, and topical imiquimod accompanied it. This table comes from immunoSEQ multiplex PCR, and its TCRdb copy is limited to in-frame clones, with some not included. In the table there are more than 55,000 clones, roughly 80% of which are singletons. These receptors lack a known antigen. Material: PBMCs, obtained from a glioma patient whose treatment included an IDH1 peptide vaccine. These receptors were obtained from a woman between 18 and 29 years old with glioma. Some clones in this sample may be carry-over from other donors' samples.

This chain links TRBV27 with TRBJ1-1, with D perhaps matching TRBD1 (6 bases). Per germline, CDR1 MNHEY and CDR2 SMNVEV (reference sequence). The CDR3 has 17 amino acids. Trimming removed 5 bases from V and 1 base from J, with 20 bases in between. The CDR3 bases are TGTGCCAGCAGTATCTCATTTCGGACAGAGGCGAACACTGAAGCTTTCTTT. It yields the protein CASSISFRTEANTEAFF.

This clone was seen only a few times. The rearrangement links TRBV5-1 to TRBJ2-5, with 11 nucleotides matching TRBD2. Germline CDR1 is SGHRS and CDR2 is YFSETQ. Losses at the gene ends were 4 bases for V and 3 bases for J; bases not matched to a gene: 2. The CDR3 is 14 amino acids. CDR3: CASSRGLAEETQYF. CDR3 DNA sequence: TGCGCCAGCAGCCGGGGACTAGCGGAAGAGACCCAGTACTTC.

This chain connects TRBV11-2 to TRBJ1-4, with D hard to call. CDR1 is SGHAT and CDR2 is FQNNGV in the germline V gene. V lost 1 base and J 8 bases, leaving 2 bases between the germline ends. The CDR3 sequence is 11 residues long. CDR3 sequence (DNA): TGTGCCAGCAGCTTAGGGGAAAAACTGTTTTTT. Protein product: CASSLGEKLFF.

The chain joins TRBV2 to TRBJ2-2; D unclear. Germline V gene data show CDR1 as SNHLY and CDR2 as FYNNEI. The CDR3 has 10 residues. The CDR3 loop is CVTLGRELFF. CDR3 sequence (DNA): TGTGTGACCCTAGGACGGGAGCTGTTTTTT.

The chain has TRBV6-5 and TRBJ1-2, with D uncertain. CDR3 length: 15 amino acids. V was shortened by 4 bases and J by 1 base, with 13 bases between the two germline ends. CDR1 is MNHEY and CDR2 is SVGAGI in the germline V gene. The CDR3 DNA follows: TGTGCCAGCAGTTCCCCGGGAGGGAGTAACTATGGCTACACCTTC. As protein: CASSSPGGSNYGYTF.

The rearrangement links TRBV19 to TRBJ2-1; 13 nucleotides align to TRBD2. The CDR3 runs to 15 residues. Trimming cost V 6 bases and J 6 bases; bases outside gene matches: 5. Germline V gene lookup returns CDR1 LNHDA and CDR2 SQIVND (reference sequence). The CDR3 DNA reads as TGTGCCAGTAGCCAAACTAGCGGGGGGGCCAATGAGCAGTTCTTC. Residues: CASSQTSGGANEQFF.

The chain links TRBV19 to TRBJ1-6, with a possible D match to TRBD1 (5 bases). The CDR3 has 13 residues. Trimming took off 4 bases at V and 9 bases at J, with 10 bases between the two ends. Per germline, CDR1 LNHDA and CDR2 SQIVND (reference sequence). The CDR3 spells CASSTGRGSPLHF. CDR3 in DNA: TGTGCCAGTAGTACAGGGCGAGGTTCACCCCTCCACTTT.

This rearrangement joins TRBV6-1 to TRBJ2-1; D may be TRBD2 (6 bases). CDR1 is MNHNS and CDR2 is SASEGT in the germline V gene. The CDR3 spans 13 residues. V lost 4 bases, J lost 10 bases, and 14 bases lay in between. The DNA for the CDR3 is TGTGCCAGCAGTGCCTTTGCTAGCGCCGAGCAGTTCTTC. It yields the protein CASSAFASAEQFF.

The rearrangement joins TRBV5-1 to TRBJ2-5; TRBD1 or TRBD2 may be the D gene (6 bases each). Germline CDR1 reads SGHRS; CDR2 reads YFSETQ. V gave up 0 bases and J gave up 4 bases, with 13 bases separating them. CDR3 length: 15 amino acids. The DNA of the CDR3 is TGCGCCAGCAGCTTGGAACTAGGGGGAGGAGAGACCCAGTACTTC. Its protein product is CASSLELGGGETQYF.

In DNA, the CDR3 is TGTGCCAGCAGTGAAATCACAGTCAGCTCTGGAAACACCATATATTTT. Protein: CASSEITVSSGNTIYF. The chain employs TRBV6-1 and TRBJ1-3; D remains ambiguous. V lost 2 bases, J lost 0 bases, and 11 bases lay in between. The CDR3 contains 16 residues. CDR1 is MNHNS and CDR2 is SASEGT in the germline V gene.

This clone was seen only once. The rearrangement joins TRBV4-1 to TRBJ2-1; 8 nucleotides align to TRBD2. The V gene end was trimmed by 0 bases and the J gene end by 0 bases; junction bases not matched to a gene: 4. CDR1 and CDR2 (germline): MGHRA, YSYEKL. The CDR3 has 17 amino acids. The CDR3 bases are TGCGCCAGCAGCCAAGATACCGGGACTAGCTCCTACAATGAGCAGTTCTTC. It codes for CASSQDTGTSSYNEQFF.

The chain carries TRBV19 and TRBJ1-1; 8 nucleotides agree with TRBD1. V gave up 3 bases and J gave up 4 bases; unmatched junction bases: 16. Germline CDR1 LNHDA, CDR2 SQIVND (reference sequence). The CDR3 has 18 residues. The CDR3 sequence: CASSIPPRTGIGTTEAFF. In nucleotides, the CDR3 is TGTGCCAGTAGTATCCCCCCCAGGACAGGGATCGGAACCACTGAAGCTTTCTTT.

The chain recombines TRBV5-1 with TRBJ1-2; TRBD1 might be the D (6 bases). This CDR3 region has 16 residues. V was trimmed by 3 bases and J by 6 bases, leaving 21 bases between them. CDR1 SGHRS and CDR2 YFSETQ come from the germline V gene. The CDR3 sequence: CASSYRPTPGQDGYTF. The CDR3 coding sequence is TGCGCCAGCAGCTACCGACCCACCCCGGGACAAGATGGCTACACCTTC. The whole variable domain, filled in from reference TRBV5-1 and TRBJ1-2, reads KAGVTQTPRYLIKTRGQQVTLSCSPISGHRSVSWYQQTPGQGLQFLFEYFSETQRNKGNFPGRFSGRQFSNSRSEMNVSTLELGDSALYLCASSYRPTPGQDGYTFGSGTRLTVV.